This T cell receptor beta chain was recovered during a study of OX40 agonist ivuxolimab in advanced cancers. This table comes from immunoSEQ multiplex PCR, and its TCRdb copy is limited to in-frame clones, with some not included. The sample holds more than 55,000 clones, 85% to 90% seen once. The source was CD4+ or CD8+ T cells sorted from blood, collected in a trial of the OX40 agonist ivuxolimab. The TCR sequence derives from an adult with an advanced solid tumor such as melanoma, head and neck, liver or kidney cancer.

CDR3 region: CASSLTYYGYTF. The CDR3 DNA sequence: TGTGCCAGCAGCTTAACTTACTATGGCTACACCTTC. V usage is TRBV7-2 and J usage is TRBJ1-2; D gene uncertain. CDR1 is SGHTA, CDR2 FQGNSA, per germline. The CDR3 has 12 residues. Between the trimmed V and J ends, which lost 2 bases and 3 bases, there was a span of 4 bases.